The rows below give T cell receptor beta chains drawn from one sample of a study of Ad26.COV2.S vaccination and SARS-CoV-2 variants. Method: immunoSEQ multiplex PCR; TCRdb's copy keeps in-frame clones and lacks some. This sample has some 180,000 clones; 70% to 90% occur once, and the top ten carry around 6.3%. Sample: peripheral blood, taken after recovery from COVID-19. The receptors derive from a human donor who had recovered from COVID-19. CDR3s include the opening cysteine and the closing phenylalanine or tryptophan. A D gene is named only where the DNA matches it firmly.

D gene	J gene	V gene	CDR3 DNA	CDR3 protein
.	TRBJ2-1	TRBV7-9	TGTGCCAGCAGCCGGGACACGCTTTACAATGAGCAGTTCTTC	CASSRDTLYNEQFF
TRBD1	TRBJ2-7	TRBV6-6	TGTGCCAGCAGTTACCGGACAGGGAACTACGAGCAGTACTTC	CASSYRTGNYEQYF
TRBD2	TRBJ2-1	TRBV27	TGTGCCAGCATTCAAAGCGGGGGGGCGTACAATGAGCAGTTCTTC	CASIQSGGAYNEQFF
.	TRBJ1-2	TRBV19	TGTGCCAGTAGTATTAGGTTCTATGGCTACACCTTC	CASSIRFYGYTF
.	TRBJ2-3	TRBV25-1	TGTGCCAGCAGTGACGCGGGACTCACAGATACGCAGTATTTT	CASSDAGLTDTQYF
.	TRBJ2-2	TRBV19	TGTGCCAGTAGTCGCGCATTTGGCCTAGGAGGCACCGGGGAGCTGTTTTTT	CASSRAFGLGGTGELFF
.	TRBJ1-2	TRBV15	TGTGCCACCAGCGAAGGGAGGGACCTCTATGGCTACACCTTC	CATSEGRDLYGYTF
.	TRBJ2-7	TRBV6-5	TGTGCCAGCAGTTACTCTAAGGTGGATAACTACGAGCAGTACTTC	CASSYSKVDNYEQYF
.	TRBJ2-3	TRBV9	TGTGCCAGCAGCGTTGCGCCCCTCACAGATACGCAGTATTTT	CASSVAPLTDTQYF
.	TRBJ1-6	TRBV28	TGTGCCAGCACCCCGTCCCCGAATTCACCCCTCCACTTT	CASTPSPNSPLHF
.	TRBJ2-3	TRBV5-1	TGCGCCAGCAGCTTGGTTTCGTCTAGCACAGATACGCAGTATTTT	CASSLVSSSTDTQYF
.	TRBJ1-2	TRBV7-2	TGTGCCAGCAGCCCAGGCCGGTCGGAGGGCTATGGCTACACCTTC	CASSPGRSEGYGYTF
.	TRBJ1-2	TRBV6-5	TGTGCCAGCAGTACCCCGTTGAAGGGTTTCTATGGCTACACCTTC	CASSTPLKGFYGYTF
TRBD2	TRBJ2-7	TRBV13	TGTGCCAGCAGCCCCCGGGAGGGACTAGCGGGCTACGAGCAGTACTTC	CASSPREGLAGYEQYF
.	TRBJ1-5	TRBV24-1	TGTGCCACCAGTGCAGGGCGCAATCAGCCCCAGCATTTT	CATSAGRNQPQHF
.	TRBJ2-7	TRBV6-5	TGTGCCAGCAGTTCAGACCGGGACTCCCTGTGGGAGCAGTACTTC	CASSSDRDSLWEQYF